This is a list of T cell receptor beta chains from one sample in a study of a mutant IDH1 vaccine in newly diagnosed glioma. Some clones are missing from TCRdb's copy, which holds only in-frame ones; the method was immunoSEQ multiplex PCR. In the table there are 100,000 to 150,000 clones, roughly 78% of which are singletons. For these TCRs, the target antigens are not known. This material consisted of PBMCs, taken from a glioma patient whose treatment included an IDH1 peptide vaccine. These receptors were taken from a man in his forties with glioma. The CDR3 runs from the conserved cysteine through the conserved F or W. D genes are given only for firm matches. Clone size appears in some rows only: once, few, many, or a class for an expanded clone.

-	TRBJ1-2	TRBV5-1	-	TGCGCCAGCAGCCCGGGGACTTCCTATGGCTACACCTTC	CASSPGTSYGYTF
-	TRBJ2-5	TRBV7-2	TRBD2	TGTGCCAGCAGCTTATCTAGCGGCCAAGAGACCCAGTACTTC	CASSLSSGQETQYF
-	TRBJ2-7	TRBV19	-	TGTGCCAGTAGTATAAACATCCCATACCCACCCTACGAGCAGTACTTC	CASSINIPYPPYEQYF
-	TRBJ1-5	TRBV7-2	-	TGTGCCAGCAGTCCGGACAGCAATCAGCCCCAGCATTTT	CASSPDSNQPQHF
-	TRBJ1-1	TRBV4-3	-	TGCGCCAGCAGCCCCTCTGGGTCTTACATGAACACTGAAGCTTTCTTT	CASSPSGSYMNTEAFF
-	TRBJ2-7	TRBV5-6	TRBD2	TGTGCCAGCAGCTTTCTGAGCGGGGCCTACGAGCAGTACTTC	CASSFLSGAYEQYF
-	TRBJ1-1	TRBV7-2	-	TGTGCCAGCAGCTTTAATCCCAGGCAGGGAGCTTTCTTT	CASSFNPRQGAFF
once	TRBJ2-1	TRBV27	TRBD2	TGTGCCAGCAGGGAAGGGCGGGGGAGCTACAATGAGCAGTTCTTC	CASREGRGSYNEQFF
few	TRBJ2-2	TRBV7-6	-	TGTGCCAGCAGCCTACTGACCACCGGGGAGCTGTTTTTT	CASSLLTTGELFF
few	TRBJ2-5	TRBV5-1	TRBD2	TGCGCCAGCAGCTCTAGCGGGGGGGCCGTCCGAGAGACCCAGTACTTC	CASSSSGGAVRETQYF
once	TRBJ2-1	TRBV7-3	TRBD1	TGCGCCAGCAGCCCCAGGACAGGGACGTACAATGAGCAGTTCTTC	CASSPRTGTYNEQFF
-	TRBJ2-7	TRBV6-1	-	TGTGCCAGCAAACGGCGCGGGATATACGAGCAGTACTTC	CASKRRGIYEQYF
once	TRBJ2-1	TRBV7-9	-	TGTGCCAGCAACGCTGGACCGCTAGACTACAGCTCCTACAATGAGCAGTTCTTC	CASNAGPLDYSSYNEQFF
-	TRBJ2-7	TRBV7-8	TRBD1	TGTGCCAGCAGCTTAGCTGAGACAGGGGTTTACGAGCAGTACTTC	CASSLAETGVYEQYF
-	TRBJ1-5	TRBV4-3	-	TGCGCCAGCAGCCAAGTAATTGGAGAGAGCAATCAGCCCCAGCATTTT	CASSQVIGESNQPQHF
-	TRBJ2-3	TRBV6-6	-	TGTGCCAGCACCGCCCGACTACAGACTAGCACAGATACGCAGTATTTT	CASTARLQTSTDTQYF